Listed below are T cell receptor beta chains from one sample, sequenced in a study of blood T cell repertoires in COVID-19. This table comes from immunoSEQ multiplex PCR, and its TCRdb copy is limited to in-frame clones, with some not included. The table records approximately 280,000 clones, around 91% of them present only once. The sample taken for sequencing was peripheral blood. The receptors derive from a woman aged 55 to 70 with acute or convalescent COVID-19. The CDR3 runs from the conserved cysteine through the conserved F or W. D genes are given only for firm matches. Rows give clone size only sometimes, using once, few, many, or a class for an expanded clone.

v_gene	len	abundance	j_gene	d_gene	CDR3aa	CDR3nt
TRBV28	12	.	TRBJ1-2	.	CASSPGQYGYTF	TGTGCCAGCAGTCCCGGACAGTATGGCTACACCTTC
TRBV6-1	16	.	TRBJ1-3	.	CASSAKTGGSGNTIYF	TGTGCCAGCAGTGCTAAGACGGGGGGGTCTGGAAACACCATATATTTT
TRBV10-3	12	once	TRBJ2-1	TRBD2	CAGGGTYNEQFF	TGTGCCGGGGGGGGAACCTACAATGAGCAGTTCTTC
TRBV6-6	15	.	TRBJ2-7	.	CASSYSSSRSYEQYF	TGTGCCAGCAGTTACTCTTCCTCCAGGTCCTACGAGCAGTACTTC
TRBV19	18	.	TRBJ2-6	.	CASSIRSRARSGANVLTF	TGTGCCAGTAGTATTCGGAGCAGGGCCCGCTCTGGGGCCAACGTCCTGACTTTC
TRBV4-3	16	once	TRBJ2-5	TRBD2	CASAHRTSGIGETQYF	TGCGCCAGCGCTCACAGGACTAGCGGGATAGGAGAGACCCAGTACTTC
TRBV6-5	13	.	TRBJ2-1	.	CASSWSSYNEQFF	TGTGCCAGCAGCTGGAGCTCCTACAATGAGCAGTTCTTC
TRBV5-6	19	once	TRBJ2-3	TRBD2	CASSLAGTSGGRSTDTQYF	TGTGCCAGCAGCTTGGCCGGGACTAGCGGGGGGCGCAGCACAGATACGCAGTATTTT
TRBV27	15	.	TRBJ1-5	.	CASSSLRGGHQPQHF	TGTGCCAGCAGTTCCCTGAGGGGGGGTCATCAGCCCCAGCATTTT
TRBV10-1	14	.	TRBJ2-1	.	CASSERGPYNEQFF	TGCGCCAGCAGTGAGAGGGGCCCCTACAATGAGCAGTTCTTC
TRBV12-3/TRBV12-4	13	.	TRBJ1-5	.	CASSLSTNQPQHF	TGTGCCAGCAGTTTGAGTACCAATCAGCCCCAGCATTTT